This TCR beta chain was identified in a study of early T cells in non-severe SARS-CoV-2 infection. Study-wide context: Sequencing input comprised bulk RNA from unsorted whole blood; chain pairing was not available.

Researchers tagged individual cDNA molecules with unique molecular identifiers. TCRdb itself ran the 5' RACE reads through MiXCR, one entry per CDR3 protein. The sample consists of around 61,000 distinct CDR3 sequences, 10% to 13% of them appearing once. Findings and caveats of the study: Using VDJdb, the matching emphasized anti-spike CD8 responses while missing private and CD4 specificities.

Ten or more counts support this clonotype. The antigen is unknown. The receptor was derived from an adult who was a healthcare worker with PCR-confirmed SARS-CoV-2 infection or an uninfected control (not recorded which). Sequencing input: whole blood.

Written as DNA, the CDR3 is TGTGCCAGCAGCTCCGCGACAGGGTTGGAGACCCAGTACTTC. This translates into CASSSATGLETQYF. The V gene is TRBV11-2, the J gene TRBJ2-5; the match to TRBD1 covers 7 bases. V was pared by 4 bases and J by 5 bases, with 7 bases of the junction left unmatched. The CDR3 is 14 amino acids. Germline assignment: CDR1 SGHAT and CDR2 FQNNGV.